The 21 T cell receptor beta chains in this list originate from one sample, sequenced in a study of PD-L1 blockade in urothelial cancer. Sequenced by immunoSEQ multiplex PCR; TCRdb stores in-frame clones only, minus some. In the table there are 90,000 or so clones, 90% of which are singletons. The time point is: pretreatment peripheral blood. Source: PBMCs, taken around atezolizumab (anti-PD-L1) treatment. These receptors originate from a man aged 55 to 70 with urothelial cancer.

This clone has just a few counts. The chain is built from TRBV6-1 and TRBJ1-1; D is unresolved. CDR1 is MNHNS and CDR2 is SASEGT in the germline V gene. Deletions cut 5 bases from V and 5 bases from J, with 9 bases between. The CDR3 sequence is 12 residues long. The CDR3 loop reads CASSIRGTEAFF. The CDR3 nucleotides read TGTGCCAGCAGTATCCGGGGTACTGAAGCTTTCTTT.

The gene calls are TRBV7-9 and TRBJ1-2, with D hard to call. V lost 7 bases, J lost 1 base, and 10 bases lay in between. The CDR3 contains 13 residues. CDR1 and CDR2 from the germline V gene are SEHNR and FQNEAQ (reference sequence). CDR3 sequence: CASKNTNNYGYTF. DNA for the CDR3: TGTGCCAGCAAAAACACAAATAACTATGGCTACACCTTC.

The rearrangement uses TRBV4-2 and TRBJ2-7; D perhaps matches TRBD2 (6 bases). Germline V gene data show CDR1 as LGHNA and CDR2 as YNFKEQ. Trimming stripped 2 bases from V and 1 base from J, with 9 bases between. The CDR3 runs to 14 residues. CDR3 DNA sequence: TGTGCCAGCAGCCAACTCGGAGGGTCCTACGAGCAGTACTTC. Its protein product is CASSQLGGSYEQYF.

The chain employs TRBV30 and TRBJ2-1, with 9 bases identical to TRBD2. The CDR3 totals 16 residues. Trimming took 1 base from V and 9 from J; bases not matched to a gene: 13. CDR1 GTSNPN and CDR2 SVGIG come from the germline V gene (reference sequence). In DNA form, the CDR3 reads TGTGCCTGGAGTGACTTGGGAGGGACTAGCATCACTGAGCAGTTCTTC. It encodes CAWSDLGGTSITEQFF.

In this sample, this clone turned up a few times. CDR3 DNA: TGCGCCAGCAGAGGGGGGGAATCCACCGGGGAGCTGTTTTTT. Amino acid sequence: CASRGGESTGELFF. This chain joins TRBV10-1 and TRBJ2-2, with a weak D call TRBD2 (7 bases). The CDR3 consists of 14 residues. CDR1 is WNHNN and CDR2 is SYGVQD in the germline V gene (reference sequence). V lost 6 bases, J lost 4 bases, and 12 bases lay in between.

The DNA of the CDR3 is TGTGCCAGCAGTCAACAGTTGACAGGGGTTGGCTACACCTTC. Encoded protein: CASSQQLTGVGYTF. The chain uses TRBV6-5 and TRBJ1-2, with 8 positions matching TRBD1. V was pared by 5 bases and J by 7 bases, with 9 bases of the junction left unmatched. The CDR3 loop spans 14 amino acids. Per the germline V gene, CDR1 is MNHEY and CDR2 is SVGAGI.

The chain recombines TRBV7-8 with TRBJ1-5; D gene ambiguous. CDR3 length: 13 residues. The V and J ends lost 2 bases and 4 bases respectively, with 6 bases between them. Germline-derived CDR1 and CDR2 are SGHVS and FQNEAQ. The DNA for the CDR3 is TGTGCCAGCAGCTTAAGTAGAAATCAGCCCCAGCATTTT. It encodes CASSLSRNQPQHF.

The rearrangement links TRBV28 to TRBJ1-2; 10 bases are a match to TRBD1. Germline V lookup: CDR1 MDHEN, CDR2 SYDVKM. The CDR3 has 16 residues. The junction had 11 bases not matched to a gene; V was cut back by 6 bases and J by 4 bases. The CDR3 sequence: CASSPGTGAQVYGYTF. Here the CDR3 DNA reads TGTGCCAGCAGCCCTGGGACAGGGGCGCAGGTCTATGGCTACACCTTC.

V gene TRBV2 combines with J gene TRBJ2-7, with 14 bases identical to TRBD2. The V segment lost 2 bases and the J segment 2 bases; nucleotides outside the gene matches: 5. Germline CDR1 SNHLY, CDR2 FYNNEI. CDR3 length: 17 residues. The CDR3 region has the DNA TGTGCCAGCAGTGAATCCCGACTAGCGGGAGGGACCTACGAGCAGTACTTC. The encoded protein is CASSESRLAGGTYEQYF.

This rearrangement joins TRBV6-1 to TRBJ1-5; perhaps TRBD1 as D (5 bases). The germline V gene has CDR1 MNHNS and CDR2 SASEGT. Trimming took 3 bases from V and 6 from J, leaving 9 bases between them. The CDR3 loop spans 13 amino acids. CDR3 sequence: CASSEGLTQPQHF. CDR3 sequence (DNA): TGTGCCAGCAGTGAGGGACTTACTCAGCCCCAGCATTTT.

The chain couples TRBV7-2 to TRBJ1-4; the D is unclear. Germline loops: CDR1 SGHTA, CDR2 FQGNSA. CDR3 length: 16 amino acids. The V end was cut by 0 bases, the J end by 4 bases, with 12 bases between. The CDR3 bases are TGTGCCAGCAGCTTAGCTGGGCAGTCACTTAATGAAAAACTGTTTTTT. Protein: CASSLAGQSLNEKLFF.

This chain links TRBV7-8 with TRBJ2-5; TRBD2 matches 9 bases. The germline gives CDR1 SGHVS, CDR2 FQNEAQ. The CDR3 runs 17 residues. V shed 5 bases, J shed 1 base, and the junction held 11 bases outside the gene matches. In DNA form, the CDR3 reads TGTGCCAGCAGCCAATCAAGGCTAGCGGGGAGCCAAGAGACCCAGTACTTC. Its translation is CASSQSRLAGSQETQYF. Drawing the rest from reference TRBV7-8 and TRBJ2-5, the complete variable domain is GAGVSQSPRYKVAKRGQDVALRCDPISGHVSLFWYQQALGQGPEFLTYFQNEAQLDKSGLPSDRFFAERPEGSVSTLKIQRTQQEDSAVYLCASSQSRLAGSQETQYFGPGTRLLVL.

CDR3 in amino acids: CASRPGGGAQYF. As DNA, the CDR3 is TGTGCCAGCAGGCCGGGGGGGGGTGCCCAGTACTTC. The genes are TRBV2 and TRBJ2-5; 8 bases are a match to TRBD2. CDR1 SNHLY and CDR2 FYNNEI come from the germline V gene. The CDR3 runs to 12 residues. V dropped 6 bases and J dropped 9; count of bases not matched to a gene: 6. Looking up the rest from reference TRBV2 and TRBJ2-5 gives the full variable domain: EPEVTQTPSHQVTQMGQEVILRCVPISNHLYFYWYRQILGQKVEFLVSFYNNEISEKSEIFDDQFSVERPDGSNFTLKIRSTKLEDSAMYFCASRPGGGAQYFGPGTRLLVL.

The chain couples TRBV7-2 to TRBJ2-7; D gene uncertain. The CDR3 loop spans 13 amino acids. Trimming shortened V by 4 bases and J by 3 bases, and 10 bases separated the two germline ends. Germline CDR1 is SGHTA and CDR2 is FQGNSA. CDR3 loop: CASSSRVGYEQYF. The DNA for the CDR3 is TGTGCCAGCAGCTCCCGGGTCGGCTACGAGCAGTACTTC.

This chain joins TRBV30 and TRBJ2-3; 11 nucleotides agree with TRBD2. With 2 bases clipped from V and 4 bases from J, the junction kept 5 bases outside the gene matches. Germline CDR1 is GTSNPN and CDR2 is SVGIG (reference sequence). This CDR3 is 15 amino acids long. The CDR3 reads CAWSFSGRVPDTQYF. In DNA form, the CDR3 reads TGTGCCTGGAGTTTTAGCGGGAGGGTCCCAGATACGCAGTATTTT.

V usage is TRBV12-1 and J usage is TRBJ1-2; the table names TRBD1, a call not compared with the DNA. TRBV12-1 is marked as a pseudogene. The CDR3 consists of 15 residues. The CDR3: CASSGRDKPNYGYTF. CDR3 sequence (DNA): TGTGCCAGCTCGGGTCGGGACAAACCTAACTATGGCTACACCTTC.

The chain uses TRBV14 and TRBJ1-4; D is ambiguous. CDR3 size: 15 residues. Germline V gene lookup returns CDR1 SGHDN and CDR2 FVKESK. V lost 1 base to trimming and J lost 11 bases, with 17 bases between them. The CDR3: CASSQGGTPRGKLFF. The CDR3 nucleotides are TGTGCCAGCAGCCAAGGGGGTACCCCTCGAGGGAAACTGTTTTTT.

The chain is built from TRBV28 and TRBJ2-4; TRBD1 is a possible D gene (5 bases). The CDR3 extends over 13 amino acids. Deletions cut 7 bases from V and 0 bases from J, with 7 bases between. CDR1 and CDR2 from the germline V gene are MDHEN and SYDVKM. This CDR3 is CASTQGAKNIQYF. In DNA, the CDR3 is TGTGCCAGCACCCAGGGAGCCAAAAACATTCAGTACTTC.

The genes are TRBV5-1 and TRBJ2-1; no reliable D call. V shed 0 bases and J shed 10 bases, with 11 bases lying between them. Germline V CDR1 and CDR2: SGHRS, YFSETQ. The CDR3 sequence is 13 residues long. This chain's CDR3 is CASSLVSFSEQFF. The CDR3 DNA reads TGCGCCAGCAGCTTGGTTAGTTTCTCCGAGCAGTTCTTC.

The chain links TRBV27 to TRBJ2-2; 8 positions agree with TRBD2. The CDR3 spans 18 residues. J gave up 7 bases and V 0 bases, and 13 bases lay outside the gene matches. Germline V lookup: CDR1 MNHEY, CDR2 SMNVEV (reference sequence). The CDR3 loop reads CASSLSGREGLGVGELFF. CDR3 DNA sequence: TGTGCCAGCAGTTTATCCGGTCGGGAGGGCCTGGGTGTCGGGGAGCTGTTTTTT.

This clone was detected only once. The chain carries TRBV7-2 and TRBJ1-1; tentatively, D is TRBD1 (5 bases). Trimming left V 5 bases short and J 7 bases short, with 14 bases between. The V gene's germline CDR1 is SGHTA and CDR2 FQGNSA. The CDR3 length is 13 residues. Written as DNA, the CDR3 is TGTGCCAGCAGCCCAGGGAGGGGCGTTGAAGCTTTCTTT. Its protein is CASSPGRGVEAFF.